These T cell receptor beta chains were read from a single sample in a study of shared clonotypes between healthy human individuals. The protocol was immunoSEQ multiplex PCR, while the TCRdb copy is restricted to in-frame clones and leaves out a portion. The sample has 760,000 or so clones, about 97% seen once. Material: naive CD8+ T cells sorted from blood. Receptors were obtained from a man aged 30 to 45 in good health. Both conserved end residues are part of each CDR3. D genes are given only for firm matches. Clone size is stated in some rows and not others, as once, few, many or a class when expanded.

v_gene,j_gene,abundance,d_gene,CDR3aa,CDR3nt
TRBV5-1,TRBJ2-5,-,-,CASSSPRDLVEYGTQYF,TGCGCCAGCAGCTCGCCGAGGGACCTAGTGGAATATGGGACCCAGTACTTC
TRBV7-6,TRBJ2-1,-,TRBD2,CASSRLAMNEQFF,TGTGCCAGCAGCCGACTAGCGATGAATGAGCAGTTCTTC
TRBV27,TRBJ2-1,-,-,CASSLGPFPGEIYNEQFF,TGTGCCAGCAGTTTAGGGCCCTTCCCGGGAGAAATCTACAATGAGCAGTTCTTC
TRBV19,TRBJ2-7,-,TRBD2,CASSPTSGMQLGEQYF,TGTGCCAGTAGCCCGACTAGCGGGATGCAGCTTGGCGAGCAGTACTTC
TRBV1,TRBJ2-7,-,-,CTSSQVYEQYF,TGCACCAGCAGCCAAGTATACGAGCAGTACTTC
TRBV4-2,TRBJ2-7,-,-,CASSSRINYEQYF,TGTGCCAGCAGCAGCAGGATAAACTACGAGCAGTACTTC
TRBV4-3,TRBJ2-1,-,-,CASSQDTGAYNEQFF,TGCGCCAGCAGCCAAGATACGGGGGCCTACAATGAGCAGTTCTTC
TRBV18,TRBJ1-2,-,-,CASSPNPGDNYGYTF,TGTGCCAGCTCACCCAATCCGGGAGACAACTATGGCTACACCTTC
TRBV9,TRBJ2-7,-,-,CASSVDGHRGSYEQYF,TGTGCCAGCAGCGTAGACGGACACCGGGGCTCCTACGAGCAGTACTTC
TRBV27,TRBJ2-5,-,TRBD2,CASSPFSGKETQYF,TGTGCCAGCAGTCCCTTTAGCGGGAAGGAGACCCAGTACTTC
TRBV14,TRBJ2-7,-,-,CASSPHRAYEQYF,TGTGCCAGCAGCCCCCATAGAGCGTACGAGCAGTACTTC
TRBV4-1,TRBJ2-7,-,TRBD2,CASSQQLAREQYF,TGCGCCAGCAGCCAACAACTAGCGCGGGAGCAGTACTTC
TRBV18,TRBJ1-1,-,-,CASSPTVGWNTEAFF,TGTGCCAGCTCACCAACCGTGGGGTGGAACACTGAAGCTTTCTTT
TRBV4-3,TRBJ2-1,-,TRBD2,CASSHGTTFNEQFF,TGCGCCAGCAGCCACGGGACTACCTTCAATGAGCAGTTCTTC
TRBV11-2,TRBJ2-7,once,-,CASRWWGGEQYF,TGTGCCAGCAGATGGTGGGGCGGCGAGCAGTACTTC
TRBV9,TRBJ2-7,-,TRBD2,CASSVASGSRYEQYF,TGTGCCAGCAGCGTAGCAAGCGGGAGTCGGTACGAGCAGTACTTC
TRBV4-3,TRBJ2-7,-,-,CASSQGTASEQYF,TGCGCCAGCAGCCAAGGGACTGCTTCCGAGCAGTACTTC
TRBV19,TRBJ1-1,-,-,CASSWGENTEAFF,TGTGCCAGTAGTTGGGGGGAGAACACTGAAGCTTTCTTT
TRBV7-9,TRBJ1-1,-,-,CASSATIGVTEAFF,TGTGCCAGCAGCGCGACAATAGGGGTTACTGAAGCTTTCTTT
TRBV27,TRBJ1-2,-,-,CASSSNRDGYTF,TGTGCCAGCAGTTCAAACAGGGATGGCTACACCTTC
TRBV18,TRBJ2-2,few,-,CASSPPWAGKGVFPGELFF,TGTGCCAGCTCACCACCGTGGGCAGGTAAGGGGGTTTTCCCCGGGGAGCTGTTTTTT
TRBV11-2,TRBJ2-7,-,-,CASSIDYHEQYF,TGTGCCAGCAGCATCGACTACCACGAGCAGTACTTC
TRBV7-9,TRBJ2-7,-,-,CASSGDRRDHEQYF,TGTGCCAGCAGCGGAGACAGGAGGGACCACGAGCAGTACTTC
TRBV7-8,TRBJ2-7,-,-,CASSLRVIVGVLYEQYF,TGTGCCAGCAGCTTAAGGGTCATTGTGGGGGTATTATACGAGCAGTACTTC
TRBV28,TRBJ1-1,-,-,CASSTAALVLPNPAEAFF,TGTGCCAGCAGCACCGCGGCCTTAGTTTTGCCGAACCCGGCTGAAGCTTTCTTT
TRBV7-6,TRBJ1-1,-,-,CASSLGQGWSTEAFF,TGTGCCAGCAGCTTAGGTCAGGGATGGAGCACTGAAGCTTTCTTT
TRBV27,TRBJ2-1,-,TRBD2,CASRQRDSYNEQFF,TGTGCCAGCAGACAGCGGGACTCCTACAATGAGCAGTTCTTC
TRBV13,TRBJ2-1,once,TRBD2,CASSLGQSGSSYNEQFF,TGTGCCAGCAGCTTAGGCCAGAGCGGGAGTTCCTACAATGAGCAGTTCTTC
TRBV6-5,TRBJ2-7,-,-,CASSSTDSYEQYF,TGTGCCAGCAGTTCGACAGATAGCTACGAGCAGTACTTC
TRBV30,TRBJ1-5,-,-,CAWSGRGINQPQHF,TGTGCCTGGAGTGGCCGCGGGATAAATCAGCCCCAGCATTTT
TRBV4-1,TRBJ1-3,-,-,CASSQDWSSGNTIYF,TGCGCCAGCAGCCAAGACTGGAGCTCTGGAAACACCATATATTTT